The entry that follows covers one T cell receptor (beta chain) sequence. Its antigen is not yet known. The record has no base qualities; no much larger clone is one base away. Using the deep immunoSEQ assay, TCR CDR3 regions were amplified from genomic DNA by multiplex PCR. Genomic DNA extracted from each cell subset was distributed evenly over all wells of several immunoSEQ 96-well plates, and each plate served as one replicate. For sorted subsets, roughly 0.2 ug genomic DNA, equal to approximately 30,000 T cell genomes, was loaded into each replicate PCR. The purified libraries were quantified using a Qubit 3.0 fluorometer, sized with a Bioanalyzer 2100, and then quantified again using the KAPA Library Quantification kit. A separate single-read 150-cycle Illumina NextSeq 550 flow cell was used to sequence each immunoSEQ 96-well plate. The study's processing was this. The immunoSEQ output contained only junctional sequences without quality scores, so filtering could not match that applied to full-length reads. Sequences were annotated with PyIR, a Python wrapper for IgBLAST v1.9, using IMGT germline references to assign V/J genes and CDR3. Reads with weak V/J assignments (E-value above 1e-6), missing CDR3, stop codons, out-of-frame junctions, or ambiguous translated residues were removed. V3J clonotypes were defined by identical inferred V gene, J gene, and CDR3 amino acid sequence. Percentage overlap between repertoires was computed as shared unique clonotypes divided by the size of the smaller repertoire. RTK rarefaction, the Chao1 estimator, and Recon v2.1 estimates of unobserved clonotypes were used to assess repertoire richness. Generation probabilities were computed with OLGA for all TCRbeta clonotypes obtained by the gDNA method from four donors. As stored in TCRdb, this immuneACCESS dataset retains in-frame rearrangements with V and J assigned. A fraction of the clones does not appear; measured against another copy, unresolved V genes explain less than half of the discrepancy, and the remainder lacks a known reason. The V and J calls and clone size come from that table; D and trimming were worked out from the DNA. This sample is represented by about 2,500,000 clones; approximately 92% of them were singletons. The top ten constitute 0.13% to 0.15% of the sample.

This record comes from a study of shared clonotypes between healthy human individuals (dated by TCRdb to 2020 to 2021). Context from the whole study: The cohort comprised a couple of women and a few men aged 18 to 49 years. For each donor, CD4 naive and CD4 memory were each given three plates, CD8 naive was given two plates, and CD8 memory was given one plate. The study deeply sequenced blood TCR repertoires of 5 or 6 healthy adults to estimate repertoire size and the extent of clonotype sharing between individuals. To increase sequencing depth and limit assay-specific biases, TCR repertoire library preparation and sequencing were carried out by different laboratories using diverse techniques. Each donor's leukapheresis produced roughly between about 0.8 and 10 billion PBMCs. General study outcomes and caveats: Larger estimated clonotype richness was generally found for naive subsets than for memory subsets. Incomplete sequencing was indicated by rarefaction of sorted-subset datasets, despite the large sequencing depth. Only blood was sampled, and tissue TCR repertoires likely differ from those in blood. The genetic and exposure-history diversity represented was limited by the small number of donors. Approximately 5% of naive CD4, around 3.5% of naive CD8, about 2.1% of memory CD4, and 0.4% of memory CD8 clonotypes were shared across several donors. Pairwise subsampling led to the expectation that sequencing depth would affect the degree of clonotype sharing among donors. Higher generation probabilities were observed for clonotypes shared by all four sorted-subset donors than for non-shared clonotypes.

Donors were healthy HIV-negative adults with no recently reported acute infections or vaccinations. Every donor was a Caucasian adult residing in Nashville, Tennessee, USA. CD4+ T cells were enriched by magnetic negative selection, after which naive cells were positively selected on CD45RA and the negative fraction was taken as the memory subset. After blood collection by leukapheresis, PBMCs were isolated using Ficoll-Histopaque density gradient centrifugation and then cryopreserved in the vapor phase of liquid nitrogen. Analytical flow cytometry was used to check the purity and quantity of every magnetically sorted T cell population. Genomic DNA was isolated from each sorted fraction and quantified by UV absorbance on a Nanodrop 2000c. Sequencing was carried out using naive CD4+ T cells sorted from blood. The sample's cell subset or site label, in plain terms: CD45RA+ positively selected. The TCR was taken from a man younger than 30 in good health.

DNA sequence: TGTGCCAGCAGCTTCGGCAGGACAGGGGGTCCCCATGAAGCTTTCTTT. Its coded protein is CASSFGRTGGPHEAFF. Here the chain combines TRBV11-2 and TRBJ1-1, with 10 middle bases fitting TRBD1. The germline V gene encodes CDR1 SGHAT and CDR2 FQNNGV. The CDR3, cysteine through phenylalanine, is 16 amino acids long. CDR3 DNA only is kept here, 48 bases in frame from base 1. The germline V and J ends show losses of 3 bases and 7 bases respectively, and no gene match explains 11 bases of the junction.